This TCR beta chain originates from a study of T-cell reconstitution after alpha-beta-depleted transplantation in children. Overall study findings and caveats: Reportedly, roughly two months post-transplant, alpha-beta T cells arose from several hundred expanded graft clones. T-cell numbers and diversity one year post-transplant derived largely from freshly generated T cells. After transplant, high TCRbeta diversity at day 60 in some patients arose from surviving recipient T cells and thymic progenitors.

Only a few counts were recorded for this clonotype. No antigen is known for it. TCRbeta library preparation incorporated unique molecular identifiers. MiXCR was run by TCRdb on the PCR reads, yielding one entry per CDR3 protein. The repertoire includes about a million distinct CDR3 sequences, around 30% of them detected once, and under 30% sits in the top ten. Germline-derived CDR1 and CDR2 are LGHNA and YSLEER. V was pared by 0 bases and J by 7 bases, with 12 bases between. The CDR3 spans 15 residues. The receptor's source is a boy under two years old who had a stem cell transplant for SCID, so the T cells may come from the graft donor. The source was PBMCs, mostly from graft donor cells, collected 360 days after TCRalphabeta/CD19-depleted stem cell transplant. The chain employs TRBV4-3 and TRBJ2-2; D is ambiguous. Written as DNA, the CDR3 is TGCGCCAGCAGCCAAGATAAGGGTGGTGGCGGGGAGCTGTTTTTT. This encodes CASSQDKGGGGELFF.